This T cell receptor (beta chain) emerged from a study of T cell responses to AZD1222 COVID-19 vaccine. This clone was seen only once. No antigen is known for it. The table came from immunoSEQ multiplex PCR; TCRdb's copy has only in-frame clones and leaves some out. Of some 250,000 clones listed, around 93% were seen once; the top ten hold roughly 0.51%. General observations from the study: Across the whole spike, CD4 TCRs peaked at regions 160-218 and 743-854. Close to half of all spike-specific TCRs reportedly target regions of the variants that are unmutated. Females made up more of the donors, who were largely white British, and clonal diversity may have come out too low. The peak T cell response came first, and repertoires were sampled only after it.

The V end lost 3 bases, the J end lost 0 bases, and 12 bases lay between the germline ends. CDR1 MNHNS and CDR2 SASEGT come from the germline V gene. The CDR3 is made up of 16 amino acids. Here the sequenced sample was peripheral blood, taken 28 days after the second AZD1222 dose. This TCR derives from an adult who received the AZD1222 COVID-19 vaccine. The chain couples TRBV6-1 to TRBJ1-5; D is possibly TRBD1 (6 bases). The CDR3 coding sequence is TGTGCCAGCAGTGAGCCCGCAGGGGTTAGCAATCAGCCCCAGCATTTT. It codes for CASSEPAGVSNQPQHF.